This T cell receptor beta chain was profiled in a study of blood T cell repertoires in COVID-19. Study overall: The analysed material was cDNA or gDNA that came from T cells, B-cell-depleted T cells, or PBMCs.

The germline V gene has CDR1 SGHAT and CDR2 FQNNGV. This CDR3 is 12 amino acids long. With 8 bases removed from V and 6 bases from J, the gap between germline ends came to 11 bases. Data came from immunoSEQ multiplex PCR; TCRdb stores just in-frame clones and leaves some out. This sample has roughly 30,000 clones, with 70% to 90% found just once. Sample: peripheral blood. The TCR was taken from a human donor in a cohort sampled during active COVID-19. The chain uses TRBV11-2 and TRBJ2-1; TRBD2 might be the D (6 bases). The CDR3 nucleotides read TGTGCCAGCTCCCTAGCGCGCAATGAGCAGTTCTTC. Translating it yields CASSLARNEQFF. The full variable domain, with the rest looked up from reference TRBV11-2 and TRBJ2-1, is EAGVAQSPRYKIIEKRQSVAFWCNPISGHATLYWYQQILGQGPKLLIQFQNNGVVDDSQLPKDRFSAERLKGVDSTLKIQPAKLEDSAVYLCASSLARNEQFFGPGTRLTVL.